This T cell receptor beta chain was retrieved from a study of blood T cell repertoires in COVID-19. Study-level background: T cells, B-cell-depleted T cells, or PBMCs supplied cDNA or gDNA.

In the source study's methods: Reference gene primer amplification gave estimated nucleated cell counts. TCRdb's copy holds only in-frame clones and misses some; the assay was immunoSEQ multiplex PCR. The V and J calls and clone size were taken over from that table, and D and trimming were inferred from the DNA. The profile shows some 96,000 clones, approximately 93% of them singletons. Germline CDR1 reads SGDLS; CDR2 reads YYNGEE. The CDR3 extends over 13 amino acids. Trimming took 4 bases from V and 6 from J, leaving 13 bases between them. The sample was peripheral blood. The J gene is TRBJ1-1, the V gene TRBV9, with D maybe TRBD1 (6 bases). The sequence was obtained from a man between 45 and 60 years old with active COVID-19. CDR3 in DNA: TGTGCCAGCAGCCCACAGGGTTTGGCTGAAGCTTTCTTT. Translation gives CASSPQGLAEAFF. Filled out from reference TRBV9 and TRBJ1-1, the complete variable domain reads DSGVTQTPKHLITATGQRVTLRCSPRSGDLSVYWYQQSLDQGLQFLIQYYNGEERAKGNILERFSAQQFPDLHSELNLSSLELGDSALYFCASSPQGLAEAFFGQGTRLTVV.